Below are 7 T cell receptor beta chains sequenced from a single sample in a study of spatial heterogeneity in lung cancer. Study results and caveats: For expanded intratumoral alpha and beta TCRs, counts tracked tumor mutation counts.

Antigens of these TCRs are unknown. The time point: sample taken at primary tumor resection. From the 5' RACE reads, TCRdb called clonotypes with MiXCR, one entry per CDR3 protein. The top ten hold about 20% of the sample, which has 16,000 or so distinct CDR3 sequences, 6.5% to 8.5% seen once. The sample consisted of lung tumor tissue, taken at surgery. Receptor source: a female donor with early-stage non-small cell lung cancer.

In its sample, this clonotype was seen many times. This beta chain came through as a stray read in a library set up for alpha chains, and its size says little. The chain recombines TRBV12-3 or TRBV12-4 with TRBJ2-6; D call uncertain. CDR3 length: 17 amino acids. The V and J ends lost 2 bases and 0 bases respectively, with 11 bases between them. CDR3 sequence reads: CASSLLGSSSGANVLTF. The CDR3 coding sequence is TGTGCCAGCAGTTTATTAGGGTCCAGCTCTGGGGCCAACGTCCTGACTTTC.

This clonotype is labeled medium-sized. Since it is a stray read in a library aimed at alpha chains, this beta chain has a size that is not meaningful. Written as DNA, the CDR3 is TGTGCCAGCAGTTTTCAGGGTGCTGGGGCCAACGTCCTGACTTTC. This codes for CASSFQGAGANVLTF. The chain joins TRBV28 to TRBJ2-6; maybe TRBD1 (5 bases). V lost 3 bases to trimming and J lost 2 bases, with 8 bases between them. Germline V lookup: CDR1 MDHEN, CDR2 SYDVKM. The CDR3 is 15 residues long.

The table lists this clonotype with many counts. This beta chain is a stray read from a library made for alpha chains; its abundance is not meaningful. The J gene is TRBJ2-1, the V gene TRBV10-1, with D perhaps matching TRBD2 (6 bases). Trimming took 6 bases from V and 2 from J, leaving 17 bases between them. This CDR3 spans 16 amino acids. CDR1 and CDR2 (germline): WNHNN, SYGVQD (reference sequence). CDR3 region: CASSPRMGGAYNEQFF. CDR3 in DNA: TGCGCCAGCAGCCCAAGGATGGGAGGTGCCTACAATGAGCAGTTCTTC.

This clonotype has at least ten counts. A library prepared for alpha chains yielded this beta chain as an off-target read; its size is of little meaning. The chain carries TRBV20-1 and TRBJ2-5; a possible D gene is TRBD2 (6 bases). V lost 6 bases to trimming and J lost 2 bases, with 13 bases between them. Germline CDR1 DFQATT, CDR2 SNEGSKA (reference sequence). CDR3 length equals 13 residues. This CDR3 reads CSASGGRQETQYF. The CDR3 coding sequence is TGCAGTGCATCCGGGGGTAGACAAGAGACCCAGTACTTC.

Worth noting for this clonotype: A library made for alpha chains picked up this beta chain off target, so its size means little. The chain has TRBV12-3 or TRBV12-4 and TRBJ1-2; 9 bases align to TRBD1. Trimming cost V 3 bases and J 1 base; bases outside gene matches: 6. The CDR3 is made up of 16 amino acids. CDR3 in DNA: TGTGCCAGCAGTTTTAAGGGACAGGGAGATAACTATGGCTACACCTTC. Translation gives CASSFKGQGDNYGYTF.

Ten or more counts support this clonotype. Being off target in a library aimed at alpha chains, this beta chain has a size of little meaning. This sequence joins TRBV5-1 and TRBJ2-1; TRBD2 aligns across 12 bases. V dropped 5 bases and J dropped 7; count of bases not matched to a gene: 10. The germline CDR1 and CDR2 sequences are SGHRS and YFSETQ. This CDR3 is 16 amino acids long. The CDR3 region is CASSSTSGGPGNEQFF. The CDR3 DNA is TGCGCCAGCAGTTCTACTAGCGGGGGGCCGGGGAATGAGCAGTTCTTC.

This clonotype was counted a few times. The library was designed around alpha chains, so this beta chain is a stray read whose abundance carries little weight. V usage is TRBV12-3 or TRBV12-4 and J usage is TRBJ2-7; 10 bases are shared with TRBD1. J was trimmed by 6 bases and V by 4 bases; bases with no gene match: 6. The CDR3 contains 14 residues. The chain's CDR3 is CASSSRQGAAEQYF. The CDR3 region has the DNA TGTGCCAGCAGTTCAAGACAGGGGGCAGCCGAGCAGTACTTC.